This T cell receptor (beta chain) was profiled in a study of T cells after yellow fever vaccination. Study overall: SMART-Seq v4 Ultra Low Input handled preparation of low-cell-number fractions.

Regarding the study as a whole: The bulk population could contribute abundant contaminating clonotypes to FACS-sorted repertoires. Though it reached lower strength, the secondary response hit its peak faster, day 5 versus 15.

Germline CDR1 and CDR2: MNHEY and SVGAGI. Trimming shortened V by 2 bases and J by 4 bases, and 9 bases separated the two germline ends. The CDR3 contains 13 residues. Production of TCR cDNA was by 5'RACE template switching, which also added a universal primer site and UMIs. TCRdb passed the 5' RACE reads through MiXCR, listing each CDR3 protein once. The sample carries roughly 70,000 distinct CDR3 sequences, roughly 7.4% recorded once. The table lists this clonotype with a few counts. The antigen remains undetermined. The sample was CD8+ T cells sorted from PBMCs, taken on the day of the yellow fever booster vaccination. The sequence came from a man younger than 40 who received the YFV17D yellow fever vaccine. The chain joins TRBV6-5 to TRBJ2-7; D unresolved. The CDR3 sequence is CASSYDHGYEQYF. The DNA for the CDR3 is TGTGCCAGCAGTTACGACCACGGATACGAGCAGTACTTC.